The clone carrying this T cell receptor beta chain has just a few counts. Its antigen remains unidentified. This sample stems from a study of CD8+CD57+ T cells in acquired aplastic anemia. Study details: Recorded DNA amounts for sorted CD4+ and CD8+ cells had an average of about 3.5 ug.

The V end was cut by 3 bases, the J end by 3 bases, with 11 bases between. Germline CDR1 is DFQATT and CDR2 is SNEGSKA (reference sequence). The CDR3 is 13 residues long. Genomic DNA constituted the template upon which TCR beta VDJ and CDR3 profiling was performed. Each CDR3 protein is one row after TCRdb ran MiXCR on the reads. The data contain more than 250,000 distinct CDR3 sequences, roughly three fifths of them seen just once; the ten biggest clones take up roughly 8%. The study's findings and limits: Controls did not differ significantly from patients in CD8+ Simpson's diversity. Patients and controls had in common approximately 30 CD8+ CDR3 sequences.

The sample was sorted CD4+, CD8+, or CD8+CD57+ T cells (not recorded which) from PBMCs. The TCR sequence derives from a human donor with severe aplastic anemia or a healthy control (not recorded which). This chain joins TRBV20-1 and TRBJ1-2; a weak D match, TRBD1 (6 bases). The CDR3 loop is CSAREQGDYGYTF. CDR3 DNA: TGCAGTGCTAGGGAACAGGGAGACTATGGCTACACCTTC.